A selection of T cell receptor beta chains follows, all from one sample in a study of T-cell reconstitution after alpha-beta-depleted transplantation in children. TCRdb passed the PCR reads through MiXCR, listing each CDR3 protein once. This sample has 670,000 or so distinct CDR3 sequences; roughly 13% occur once, and the top ten carry 0.79%. The sample here was PBMCs, taken before TCRalphabeta/CD19-depleted stem cell transplant. The origin of the receptors is a girl aged 2-10 years with congenital amegakaryocytic thrombocytopenia, due to receive a stem cell transplant. Both conserved end residues are part of each CDR3.

TRBJ2-1	TRBV20-1	CSARFTGTEAYNEQFF
TRBJ2-7	TRBV5-1	CASSVGPNSDYEQYF
TRBJ2-5	TRBV7-6	CASSTRTSGRLQETQYF
TRBJ1-1	TRBV5-1	CASSFFARTGANTEAFF
TRBJ2-5	TRBV5-1	CASSLSGGQETQYF
TRBJ2-5	TRBV18	CASSPTSSQIQETQYF
TRBJ2-7	TRBV7-9	CASSYIAGRGEQYF
TRBJ2-3	TRBV15	CATSRGGTSGTRLDTQYF
TRBJ2-4	TRBV9	CASSVGLREQNIQYF
TRBJ1-5	TRBV12-3/TRBV12-4	CASKLGTGNQPQHF
TRBJ1-1	TRBV20-1	CSARRRDTEAFF
TRBJ2-1	TRBV5-1	CASSVPTSGRASSSYNEQFF
TRBJ2-3	TRBV9	CASSAPLAGGSGTQYF
TRBJ2-5	TRBV15	CATSSDRSQETQYF
TRBJ1-1	TRBV20-1	CSAATGPTEAFF
TRBJ2-5	TRBV20-1	CSASGLVETQYF
TRBJ2-7	TRBV12-3/TRBV12-4	CASSKPQGTDEQYF
TRBJ2-5	TRBV7-8	CASSLEAQKETQYF
TRBJ2-7	TRBV5-1	CASRSGSGDEQYF
TRBJ1-1	TRBV10-3	CAAQQGVNTEAFF
TRBJ2-5	TRBV28	CASSLTSGTQETQYF
TRBJ1-1	TRBV20-1	CSARPVMTTQAFF
TRBJ1-3	TRBV21-1	CASSRSGVGGNTIYF
TRBJ2-7	TRBV20-1	CSAQNFYEQYF
TRBJ2-1	TRBV3-1	CASTPRGGRAYNEQFF
TRBJ2-2	TRBV10-3	CAISDTGYSGELFF
TRBJ1-5	TRBV2	CASKGSGQPQHF
TRBJ1-1	TRBV21-1	CASSNQGTYEAFF
TRBJ2-7	TRBV7-9	CASSLTGVGYEQYF
TRBJ2-1	TRBV5-1	CASSSKNLAGAYNEQFF
TRBJ2-1	TRBV20-1	CSARPLASGSFNEQFF
TRBJ1-3	TRBV18	CASSPPVGPGNTIYF
TRBJ2-7	TRBV7-9	CASSLSPGYEQYF
TRBJ2-5	TRBV20-1	CSARDKSRPGTHQETQYF
TRBJ1-5	TRBV12-3/TRBV12-4	CASSLTGPDQPQHF
TRBJ2-1	TRBV20-1	CSALGGSSYNEQFF
TRBJ1-1	TRBV10-3	CAISGTADTEAFF
TRBJ2-1	TRBV5-1	CASTDTISYNEQFF
TRBJ2-3	TRBV12-3/TRBV12-4	CASSTRSGLSTDTQYF
TRBJ2-7	TRBV5-1	CASSFSPNNGEQYF
TRBJ2-3	TRBV7-9	CASSAFQAAYTDTQYF
TRBJ2-7	TRBV19	CASSKVALGYEQYF
TRBJ1-2	TRBV7-9	CAAGSGGYGYTF
TRBJ2-1	TRBV29-1	CSGRLAGGEEQFF
TRBJ2-7	TRBV5-1	CASAIGTGAYEQYF
TRBJ2-3	TRBV12-3/TRBV12-4	CASTAPSGTDTQYF
TRBJ2-1	TRBV4-1	CASRRSGLADGGEQFF